This T cell receptor (beta chain) comes out of a study of blood T cell repertoires in COVID-19. Per the authors' pipeline: It was from reference gene primer amplification that nucleated cell counts were estimated. TCRdb keeps only in-frame clones here, not all; method: immunoSEQ multiplex PCR. V and J calls and clone size are those listed in that table; D and trimming were worked out from the DNA. This sample has about 74,000 clones, with 75% to 85% found just once. Germline loops: CDR1 ENHRY, CDR2 SYGVKD. This CDR3 has 15 residues. The junction had 9 bases not matched to a gene; V was cut back by 10 bases and J by 3 bases.

Sequencing was carried out using peripheral blood. The sequence was collected from a human donor in a cohort sampled during active COVID-19. The chain is built from TRBV10-3 and TRBJ1-1; 12 nucleotides align to TRBD1. The CDR3 bases are TGTGCCACGCGGGGGGGACAGGGGGCGGACACTGAAGCTTTCTTT. Amino acid sequence: CATRGGQGADTEAFF.